These T cell receptor beta chains were read from a single sample in a study of blood T cells in healthy people across ages. TCRdb processed the 5' RACE reads anew with MiXCR; each CDR3 protein has one entry. The sample contains a few hundred thousand distinct CDR3 sequences, about 49% of which appear only once. Specimen: blood. The receptor source for this set is a man aged 55 to 70 in good health. Each CDR3 is given with its conserved first and last residue. The order of the fields is D gene, clone size, V gene, J gene, CDR3 protein, CDR3 DNA. The D gene is left open where the match is weak. Not every row has a clone size; where given, it reads once, few, many or a size class.

D: TRBD2
size: few
V: TRBV29-1
J: TRBJ2-7
CDR3: CSVASGTPYEQYF
DNA: TGCAGCGTGGCCAGCGGGACCCCCTACGAGCAGTACTTC

D: TRBD1
size: few
V: TRBV20-1
J: TRBJ2-5
CDR3: CSARDLGTGTSAQYF
DNA: TGCAGTGCTAGAGATTTAGGGACAGGTACCTCAGCACAGTACTTC

D: TRBD1
size: .
V: TRBV27
J: TRBJ2-6
CDR3: CASSPRGTGKTGANVLTF
DNA: TGTGCCAGCAGTCCGAGAGGGACAGGGAAAACTGGGGCCAACGTCCTGACTTTC

D: .
size: few
V: TRBV28
J: TRBJ1-6
CDR3: CASSSRIPSPLHF
DNA: TGTGCCAGCAGTAGCAGGATTCCGTCACCCCTCCACTTT

D: .
size: few
V: TRBV12-3/TRBV12-4
J: TRBJ1-4
CDR3: CASRPSSGGKLFF
DNA: TGTGCCAGCAGACCCTCATCCGGGGGCAAACTGTTTTTT

D: .
size: .
V: TRBV5-6
J: TRBJ2-1
CDR3: CASSLARGGPYNEQFF
DNA: TGTGCCAGCAGCTTGGCTAGGGGGGGACCCTACAATGAGCAGTTCTTC

D: .
size: .
V: TRBV4-1
J: TRBJ1-2
CDR3: CASSQGGARQWGYTF
DNA: TGCGCCAGCAGCCAAGGGGGGGCCAGACAGTGGGGCTACACCTTC

D: .
size: few
V: TRBV6-5
J: TRBJ2-7
CDR3: CASSYSTVSEQYF
DNA: TGTGCCAGCAGTTACTCGACGGTTAGCGAGCAGTACTTC

D: TRBD1
size: .
V: TRBV12-3/TRBV12-4
J: TRBJ2-7
CDR3: CASSSSPGTGALTYEQYF
DNA: TGTGCCAGCAGTTCAAGTCCCGGGACAGGGGCCTTAACCTACGAGCAGTACTTC

D: TRBD1
size: .
V: TRBV10-3
J: TRBJ1-6
CDR3: CAISDSWTGSNSPLHF
DNA: TGTGCCATCAGTGACTCATGGACAGGGAGTAATTCACCCCTCCACTTT